One and the same sample provided the 28 T cell receptor gamma chains below, sequenced in a study of γδ T cells in repeated Plasmodium falciparum infection. TCRdb reanalysed the multiplex PCR reads with CATT. Altogether about 26,000 gamma-chain clones are present, 2.5% to 3.5% being singletons, with the ten largest covering about 33%. Bulk repertoires came from Vgamma9/Vdelta2+ or Vdelta2-negative gammadelta T cells flow-sorted from PBMC. The specimen sequenced was gamma-delta T cells from blood. The receptor source for this set is a pool of human donors (malaria-infected and uninfected, not separated).

This clone has more than one count but fewer than ten. Only one base separates this from a far larger clonotype, so it likely reflects a read error. The sample holds other DNA sequences that translate to the same CDR3. The chain carries TRGV9 and TRGJ1 or TRGJ2. The J gene was not available in TCRdb and was assigned here by matching the DNA to germline segments. This CDR3 is built from 14 residues. Germline V gene lookup returns CDR1 GITISATS and CDR2 ISYDGTV (reference sequence). CDR3 sequence (DNA): TGTGCCCTGTGGGAGGCTAAGAATTATTATAAGAAACTCTTT. Translating it yields CALWEAKNYYKKLF.

Comment on this clone: The DNA is left out, because the CDR3 cannot be placed on it with certainty; the CDR3 is given as TCRdb lists it. The same CDR3 arises from other DNA sequences in this sample as well. J gene calling gave no result, while the V gene is TRGV9. The CDR3 spans 31 residues, counting both ends. In germline, CDR1 is GITISATS, CDR2 ISYDGTV (reference sequence). The CDR3 is CACGRCIIIRNSLAVEQHLLSQVSIGRIQHF.

This clone was observed many times. A far larger clone is one base from this, pointing to a likely read error. The chain couples TRGV5 to TRGJ1 or TRGJ2. CDR3 length equals 13 residues. Germline V gene lookup returns CDR1 VINAFY and CDR2 YDVSNSKD. The DNA for the CDR3 is TGTGCCACCCGGGACGGGAATTATTATAAGAAACTCTTT. Its translation is CATRDGNYYKKLF.

Concerning this clone itself: Only one base separates this from a far larger clonotype, so it likely reflects a read error. The sample carries other DNA sequences with the same CDR3. V usage is TRGV9 and J usage is TRGJP. TCRdb leaves out the J gene; it was filled in here by matching the DNA to germline. The CDR3 has 17 amino acids. Germline V lookup: CDR1 GITISATS, CDR2 ISYDGTV (reference sequence). CDR3 sequence reads: CALWALITGLGKKIKVF. CDR3 in DNA: TGTGCCCTGTGGGCTCTCATAACCGGGTTGGGCAAAAAAATCAAGGTATTT.

This clone was detected a few times. This DNA translates differently at residue 6 from the TCRdb protein, which is that of a much larger clone; a read error is likely, and the protein shown is the DNA's own translation. The chain uses TRGV9 and TRGJ1 or TRGJ2. No J gene is reported in TCRdb; it was inferred here by comparing the DNA with germline. Germline V lookup: CDR1 GITISATS, CDR2 ISYDGTV (reference sequence). The CDR3 extends over 13 amino acids. With V trimmed by 3 bases and J by 7 bases, 9 bases remained unmatched. This CDR3 is CALWELLWYKKLF. The CDR3 DNA is TGTGCCTTGTGGGAGCTTTTGTGGTATAAGAAACTCTTT.

At least ten counts were recorded for this clone. A far larger clone is off by one base, so a read error is likely. The same CDR3 arises from other DNA sequences in this sample as well. The V and J genes are TRGV9 and TRGJ1 or TRGJ2. The J gene comes from matching the DNA to germline here; TCRdb lacks it. Germline CDR1 reads GITISATS; CDR2 reads ISYDGTV (reference sequence). Germline trimming cut 2 bases from V and 10 bases from J; bases unmatched to any gene: 11. This CDR3 is built from 13 residues. In DNA, the CDR3 is TGTGCCTTGTGGGAGGCCCCAATCATGAAGAAACTCTTT. Encoded protein: CALWEAPIMKKLF.

This clone is judged medium-sized (0.01 to 0.1%). Other DNA sequences within the sample encode an identical CDR3. The V call is TRGV9, the J call TRGJ1 or TRGJ2. The CDR3 has 13 residues. With 3 bases clipped from V and 3 bases from J, the junction kept 5 bases outside the gene matches. Germline assignment: CDR1 GITISATS and CDR2 ISYDGTV (reference sequence). CDR3 coding DNA: TGTGCCTTGTGGGAGACAACTTATTATAAGAAACTCTTT. Amino acids: CALWETTYYKKLF.

This clone has a handful of counts. The TCRdb protein, from a much larger clone, departs from this DNA's translation at residue 4, likely by read error; the protein shown derives from the DNA. This rearrangement joins TRGV9 to TRGJ1 or TRGJ2. TCRdb is silent on the J gene; assignment here came from matching the DNA to germline. Germline V lookup: CDR1 GITISATS, CDR2 ISYDGTV (reference sequence). The CDR3 contains 15 residues. The CDR3 reads CALREPPYYYGKKLF. CDR3 nucleotides: TGTGCCTTGCGGGAGCCCCCTTATTATTATGGTAAGAAACTCTTT.

At least ten counts were recorded for this clone. V gene TRGV2 combines with J gene TRGJ1 or TRGJ2. From germline, CDR1 is EGSNGY and CDR2 YDSYNSKV. This CDR3 has 14 amino acids. With 6 bases clipped from V and 4 bases from J, the junction kept 12 bases outside the gene matches. This CDR3 reads CATWLSGVYYKKLF. CDR3 nucleotide sequence: TGTGCCACCTGGTTGTCAGGTGTCTATTATAAGAAACTCTTT.

A note on this clone: The TCRdb protein comes from a much larger clone and disagrees with this DNA's translation at residue 13, likely due to a read error; the protein given here is derived from the DNA. This chain links TRGV3 with TRGJ1 or TRGJ2. The CDR3 runs 15 residues. CDR1 is VTNTFY and CDR2 is YDVSTARD in the germline V gene (reference sequence). The CDR3 sequence is CATWDRPGCYYKELF. The CDR3 DNA reads as TGTGCCACCTGGGACAGGCCCGGATGTTATTATAAGGAACTCTTT.

This clone was seen a few times. A far larger clone is only one base removed, so a read error is likely. The identical CDR3 is also encoded by other nucleotide sequences in the sample. The chain carries TRGV9 and TRGJP. Germline matching of the DNA provided the J gene here, since TCRdb leaves it blank. CDR3 length: 19 amino acids. Germline loops: CDR1 GITISATS, CDR2 ISYDGTV (reference sequence). CDR3 amino acids: CALWEVRKEQELGKKIKVF. In DNA, the CDR3 is TGTGCCCTGTGGGAGGTGCGTAAGGAACAAGAGTTGGGCAAAAAAATCAAGGTATTT.

This clone was seen a handful of times. A far larger clone lies a single base away; this is likely a read error. The limits of the CDR3 on the DNA are not certain, so only TCRdb's listed CDR3 is given. The J gene has no call, while the V gene is TRGV9. In germline, CDR1 is GITISATS, CDR2 ISYDGTV (reference sequence). Inclusive of both ends, the CDR3 amounts to 33 amino acids. The CDR3 here is CALWEVQTIIIRNSLAVEQHLLSQVSIGRIQHF.

This clone was counted many times. The protein held in TCRdb is that of a much larger clone and does not match this DNA's translation at residue 3, likely because of a read error; the protein shown is translated from the DNA. The chain has TRGV9 and TRGJP. The J gene, missing from TCRdb, was assigned here through DNA to germline matching. CDR1 and CDR2 from the germline V gene are GITISATS and ISYDGTV (reference sequence). The CDR3 is 15 amino acids. The CDR3 protein is CASWGVELGKKIKVF. In DNA form, the CDR3 reads TGTGCCTCGTGGGGTGTGGAGTTGGGCAAAAAAATCAAGGTATTT.

About this clone: TCRdb has a much larger clone's protein, which differs at residue 3 from the translation of this DNA, likely because of a read error; what is shown is the protein translated from the DNA. The chain joins TRGV3 to TRGJP2. As TCRdb names no J gene, one was assigned here on the basis of a DNA match to germline. Germline-derived CDR1 and CDR2 are VTNTFY and YDVSTARD (reference sequence). CDR3 length equals 17 residues. CDR3 amino acids: CAAWDRPSAPRDWIKTF. DNA of the CDR3: TGTGCCGCCTGGGACAGGCCGTCTGCTCCCCGTGATTGGATCAAGACGTTT.

This clone showed up many times. This specimen includes other DNA sequences encoding the same CDR3. The V call is TRGV9, the J call TRGJ1 or TRGJ2. J was trimmed by 10 bases and V by 1 base; bases with no gene match: 4. Per germline, CDR1 GITISATS and CDR2 ISYDGTV (reference sequence). This CDR3 has 11 amino acids. The chain's CDR3 is CALWEVCKKLF. Here the CDR3 DNA reads TGTGCCTTGTGGGAGGTTTGCAAGAAACTCTTT.

Note on this clone: TCRdb's protein, taken from a much larger clone, differs from this DNA's translation at residue 15, likely owing to a read error; the protein displayed comes from the DNA. TRGV9 is the V gene, and the J gene was not called. Germline V CDR1 and CDR2: GITISATS, ISYDGTV (reference sequence). The CDR3 is 17 amino acids. CDR3 region: CALWEGPRELGKKIEVF. CDR3 nucleotide sequence: TGTGCCTTGTGGGAGGGCCCCCGAGAGTTGGGCAAAAAAATCGAGGTATTT.

By sample share, this clone is medium-sized. The chain recombines TRGV9 with TRGJ1 or TRGJ2. The CDR3 is made up of 14 amino acids. With V trimmed by 2 bases and J by 6 bases, 10 bases remained unmatched. The germline V gene has CDR1 GITISATS and CDR2 ISYDGTV (reference sequence). DNA of the CDR3: TGTGCCTTGTGGGAGGCCCGTACGGTTTATAAGAAACTCTTT. Its protein is CALWEARTVYKKLF.

At least ten counts were recorded for this clone. J is TRGJ1 or TRGJ2 and V is TRGV2. Here the J gene was assigned by germline matching of the DNA, as TCRdb has none. V trimming: 1 base; J trimming: 3 bases; junction bases outside the gene matches: 6. The length of the CDR3 is 14 residues. Germline CDR1 and CDR2: EGSNGY and YDSYNSKV. The CDR3 DNA is TGTGCCACCTGGGACGGAACAATTTATTATAAGAAACTCTTT. This sequence encodes CATWDGTIYYKKLF.

This clone was seen a handful of times. A single base is all that separates this from a far larger clone, so a read error is likely. At the DNA level, this CDR3 is encoded by other sequences in the same sample as well. This rearrangement joins TRGV9 to TRGJ1 or TRGJ2. TCRdb records no J gene; here it was assigned by comparing the DNA to germline. With V trimmed by 0 bases and J by 3 bases, 17 bases remained unmatched. CDR3 length equals 18 residues. Germline V gene lookup returns CDR1 GITISATS and CDR2 ISYDGTV (reference sequence). The CDR3 loop reads CALWEVRRTPTTYYKKLF. The CDR3 bases are TGTGCCTTGTGGGAGGTGAGGAGAACCCCGACGACTTATTATAAGAAACTCTTT.

This clone showed up just a few times. A far bigger clonotype differs at one base, so this is likely a read error. Other DNA sequences in the same sample also yield this CDR3. V and J are TRGV9 and TRGJ1 or TRGJ2. No J gene is reported in TCRdb; it was inferred here by comparing the DNA with germline. The CDR3 spans 18 residues. After removal of 0 bases from V and 4 bases from J, the junction contained 18 bases not matched to a gene. Germline lookup yields CDR1 GITISATS and CDR2 ISYDGTV (reference sequence). The CDR3 reads CALWEVHYGLGNYYKKLF. DNA for the CDR3: TGTGCCTTGTGGGAGGTGCACTATGGACTAGGGAACTATTATAAGAAACTCTTT.

This clone was detected ten times or more. The chain uses TRGV5 and TRGJ1 or TRGJ2. TCRdb supplies no J gene; here it was assigned by aligning the nucleotide sequence to germline. Unmatched junction bases numbered 6, after V lost 0 bases and J lost 7 bases. Germline values: CDR1 VINAFY, CDR2 YDVSNSKD. The CDR3 consists of 13 residues. CDR3 DNA sequence: TGTGCCACCTGGGACAGGATCGGGTATAAGAAACTCTTT. Protein sequence: CATWDRIGYKKLF.

To note about this clone: This may be a read error: a much more frequent sequence differs by one nucleotide. CDR3 residues: CATWDGLRDYYKKLF. Written as DNA, the CDR3 is TGTGCCACCTGGGATGGCCTAAGAGATTATTATAAGAAACTCTTT. The chain links TRGV4 to TRGJ1 or TRGJ2. Since TCRdb gives no J gene, matching the DNA to germline was used here to assign it. In germline, CDR1 is EGSTGY, CDR2 YDSYTSSV. Trimming removed 1 base from V and 2 bases from J; junction bases left unmatched: 8. The CDR3 has 15 residues.

In its sample, this clone was seen many times. This may stem from a read error, because a much larger clone lies one nucleotide away. The rearrangement joins TRGV2 to TRGJ1 or TRGJ2. After removal of 0 bases from V and 3 bases from J, the junction contained 5 bases not matched to a gene. From germline, CDR1 is EGSNGY and CDR2 YDSYNSKV. The CDR3 covers 14 residues. The CDR3 coding sequence is TGTGCCACCTGGGACGGGCAGAGTTATTATAAGAAACTCTTT. It codes for CATWDGQSYYKKLF.

In this sample, this clone turned up many times. TCRdb's protein for this DNA is that of a much larger clone and differs from the translation at residue 8, likely a read error; the protein shown is the DNA translation. Other DNA sequences in this specimen translate into the identical CDR3. The chain has TRGV4 and TRGJ1 or TRGJ2. Germline assignment: CDR1 EGSTGY and CDR2 YDSYTSSV. The CDR3 spans 15 residues. J gave up 0 bases and V 0 bases, and 5 bases lay outside the gene matches. CDR3 DNA: TGTGCCACCTGGGATGGGCCTTGGAATTATTATAAGAAACTCTTT. This codes for CATWDGPWNYYKKLF.

In its sample, this clone was seen many times. A far larger clone differs by one base, so this is likely a read error. Different DNA sequences within this sample yield the same CDR3. The chain employs TRGV9 and TRGJ1 or TRGJ2. TCRdb leaves out the J gene; it was filled in here by matching the DNA to germline. This CDR3 is built from 13 residues. CDR1 and CDR2 from the germline V gene are GITISATS and ISYDGTV (reference sequence). Trimming took 0 bases from V and 10 from J; bases not matched to a gene: 9. CDR3 region: CALWEVPSYKKLF. The CDR3, as DNA: TGTGCCTTGTGGGAGGTGCCGAGTTACAAGAAACTCTTT.

Ten or more counts support this clone. The protein TCRdb lists belongs to a much larger clone and differs from this DNA's translation at residue 9, which points to a read error; the protein shown is made from the DNA. The V call is TRGV9, the J call TRGJ1 or TRGJ2. Germline values: CDR1 GITISATS, CDR2 ISYDGTV (reference sequence). This CDR3 comprises 13 residues. This CDR3 is CALWEVRTRGKVF. The CDR3, as DNA: TGTGCCTTGTGGGAGGTGCGGACTCGAGGGAAGGTCTTT.

This clone was picked up many times. A far more abundant clone sits one base away, making this likely a read error. This chain joins TRGV9 and TRGJ1 or TRGJ2. As TCRdb names no J gene, one was assigned here on the basis of a DNA match to germline. The CDR3 runs to 12 residues. Germline CDR1 and CDR2: GITISATS and ISYDGTV (reference sequence). The CDR3 sequence is CASWEAQYKKLF. In DNA form, the CDR3 reads TGTGCCTCGTGGGAGGCCCAATATAAGAAACTCTTT.

At least ten counts were recorded for this clone. A read error is likely here: a far larger clone is one base away. The V gene is TRGV8, the J gene TRGJ1 or TRGJ2. The CDR3 covers 11 residues. Germline lookup yields CDR1 VENAVY and CDR2 YDSYNSRV. Written as DNA, the CDR3 is TGTGCCGCCTGGGGCCGAACGAAGAAACTCTTT. It translates to CAAWGRTKKLF.